Given below is one T cell receptor (beta chain) in context. Antigen unknown. This sample was taken from a study of T cell responses to AZD1222 COVID-19 vaccine. As for the study in general: Second-dose recipients at about 4 or about 12 weeks were treated as one pooled group.

General study results and limits: Close to half of all spike-specific TCRs reportedly target regions of the variants that are unmutated.

Assay used: immunoSEQ multiplex PCR; TCRdb lists only in-frame clones, some missing. The table shows over 110,000 clones, with 75% to 95% occurring only once. Sequenced here: peripheral blood, sampled on day 0 of AZD1222 vaccination. The TCR sequence derives from an adult in good health.

The CDR3 DNA reads TGTGCCAGCAGCTTAGGGGGTCAGGGGCAGCTAAGCGGCTACACCTTC. This translates into CASSLGGQGQLSGYTF. The chain links TRBV11-3 to TRBJ1-2, with D possibly being TRBD1 (6 bases). There are 16 residues in the CDR3. The germline V gene encodes CDR1 SGHNT and CDR2 YENEEA. Trimming took 1 base from V and 8 from J, leaving 20 bases between them.